The 24 T cell receptor beta chains below all came from one sample that was sequenced in a study of blood T cells in healthy people across ages. For the second PCR, which ran for about 6 to 11 cycles, a sample-barcoded 5' primer and a J-beta primer mix were used. In TCRdb, the 5' RACE reads were re-called with MiXCR into one record per CDR3 protein. The sample lists 1.4 million to 1.5 million distinct CDR3 sequences; roughly 45% were seen once. Sequenced: blood. The receptors shown here come from a woman between 18 and 29 years old in good health.

The gene calls are TRBV13 and TRBJ2-2; TRBD2 aligns across 15 bases. This CDR3 contains 19 residues. V shed 4 bases and J 7 bases; nucleotides not matched to a gene: 13. CDR1 and CDR2 from the germline V gene are PRHDT and FYEKMQ (reference sequence). CDR3 DNA sequence: TGTGCCAGCAGCTCCCATCATGGGACTAGCGGGGGGTTCATCGGGGAGCTGTTTTTT. Amino acids: CASSSHHGTSGGFIGELFF.

This clonotype was observed a few times. J is TRBJ1-2 and V is TRBV7-9, with a possible D match to TRBD1 (5 bases). Trimming shortened V by 0 bases and J by 8 bases, and 22 bases separated the two germline ends. CDR3 length: 17 amino acids. Germline lookup yields CDR1 SEHNR and CDR2 FQNEAQ (reference sequence). The DNA for the CDR3 is TGTGCCAGCAGCTTAGCGGGGGGACTTTGGAGAGCTGGCGGCTACACCTTC. It codes for CASSLAGGLWRAGGYTF.

A note on this clonotype: A much larger clone differs by one base, so this may be a read error. CDR3 protein: CASSLGLEGSSFF. The CDR3 DNA follows: TGCGCCAGCAGCTTGGGACTAGAGGGGAGTTCGTTCTTC. This sequence joins TRBV5-1 and TRBJ2-1, with D maybe TRBD2 (6 bases). Germline CDR1 is SGHRS and CDR2 is YFSETQ. The V gene lost 0 bases and the J gene lost 15 bases, with 16 bases spanning the gap. The CDR3 loop spans 13 amino acids.

V gene TRBV29-1 combines with J gene TRBJ2-3; 14 bases fit TRBD2. V gave up 6 bases and J gave up 2 bases; unmatched junction bases: 4. Germline lookup yields CDR1 SQVTM and CDR2 ANQGSEA. The CDR3 extends over 15 amino acids. The CDR3 DNA is TGCAGCGTAGGGACTAGCGGGGGCTACACAGATACGCAGTATTTT. Encoded protein: CSVGTSGGYTDTQYF.

The CDR3 region has the DNA TGCGCCAGCAGCTTGGCCCAGGCTAGCGATTACCAAGAGACCCAGTACTTC. Amino acid sequence: CASSLAQASDYQETQYF. The rearrangement links TRBV5-1 to TRBJ2-5; maybe TRBD2 (6 bases). With 0 bases removed from V and 0 bases from J, the gap between germline ends came to 15 bases. The CDR3 covers 17 residues. Germline V gene sequence: CDR1 SGHRS, CDR2 YFSETQ.

The chain uses TRBV10-3 and TRBJ2-3; 7 bases align to TRBD2. Trimming at V came to 0 bases and at J to 2 bases, leaving 5 bases not matched to a gene. CDR1 is ENHRY and CDR2 is SYGVKD in the germline V gene. This CDR3 contains 16 residues. The CDR3 coding sequence is TGTGCCATCAGTGAGTCTCGGGGGGAACTCACAGATACGCAGTATTTT. Translation gives CAISESRGELTDTQYF.

The rearrangement links TRBV15 to TRBJ2-5; a possible D gene is TRBD2 (6 bases). V was clipped by 0 bases and J by 1 base, with 9 bases between them. The CDR3 consists of 15 residues. CDR1 and CDR2 from the germline V gene are LNHNV and YYDKDF (reference sequence). CDR3 sequence (DNA): TGTGCCACCAGCAGAGATCTGGGACTCCAAGAGACCCAGTACTTC. It is translated as CATSRDLGLQETQYF.

The rearrangement links TRBV20-1 to TRBJ2-7; TRBD2 matches 10 bases. Per the germline V gene, CDR1 is DFQATT and CDR2 is SNEGSKA (reference sequence). Unmatched junction bases numbered 0, after V lost 2 bases and J lost 2 bases. There are 13 residues in the CDR3. The CDR3 DNA sequence: TGCAGTGCTAGAAGCGGGGGGGCCTACGAGCAGTACTTC. Amino acids: CSARSGGAYEQYF.

In its sample, this clonotype was seen once. The rearrangement links TRBV5-1 to TRBJ2-7, with TRBD1 matching over 11 bases. CDR3 length: 15 amino acids. Unmatched junction bases numbered 9, after V lost 3 bases and J lost 7 bases. Germline V gives CDR1 SGHRS, CDR2 YFSETQ. CDR3 protein: CASSSGQGVLGEQYF. CDR3 sequence (DNA): TGCGCCAGCAGCTCGGGACAGGGGGTTTTGGGGGAGCAGTACTTC.

The CDR3 protein is CVTRDRTLVWGTDTQYF. Here the CDR3 DNA reads TGCGTCACCAGAGACAGGACATTAGTTTGGGGCACAGATACGCAGTATTTT. The rearrangement links TRBV10-1 to TRBJ2-3; TRBD1 is a possible D gene (6 bases). Germline loops: CDR1 WNHNN, CDR2 SYGVQD (reference sequence). The CDR3 length is 17 residues.

The chain couples TRBV3-1 to TRBJ2-7; TRBD2 might be the D (6 bases). CDR3 length equals 15 residues. The V end was cut by 4 bases, the J end by 6 bases, with 19 bases between. Germline-derived CDR1 and CDR2 are LGHDT and YNNKEL (reference sequence). The CDR3 loop reads CASSPGGPGLCEQYF. CDR3 bases: TGTGCCAGCAGCCCCGGAGGGCCCGGCCTCTGCGAGCAGTACTTC.

V and J are TRBV5-1 and TRBJ2-7, with a weak D call TRBD1 (5 bases). The V and J ends lost 2 bases and 6 bases respectively, with 15 bases between them. The germline V gene encodes CDR1 SGHRS and CDR2 YFSETQ. This CDR3 comprises 14 residues. CDR3 protein: CASSFDRSSCEQYF. The DNA of the CDR3 is TGCGCCAGCAGCTTTGACAGAAGCTCATGCGAGCAGTACTTC.

This clonotype was observed once. This chain joins TRBV28 and TRBJ2-1; 11 nucleotides line up with TRBD2. CDR1 MDHEN and CDR2 SYDVKM come from the germline V gene. This CDR3 spans 16 amino acids. V lost 8 bases and J lost 3; bases outside the gene matches: 9. CDR3 loop: CASGLAGGPFYNEQFF. As DNA, the CDR3 is TGTGCCAGCGGGCTAGCGGGAGGACCTTTCTACAATGAGCAGTTCTTC.

This clonotype has just a few counts. CDR3 nucleotide sequence: TGTGCCAGCACCCCACCCGGGACTAGGAATGAGCAGTTCTTC. Amino acid sequence: CASTPPGTRNEQFF. J is TRBJ2-1 and V is TRBV12-3 or TRBV12-4, with TRBD2 matching 8 bases. The V segment lost 7 bases and the J segment 7 bases; nucleotides outside the gene matches: 9. This CDR3 is built from 14 residues.

This clonotype was found a few times. The genes are TRBV12-3 or TRBV12-4 and TRBJ2-5; 9 bases match TRBD2. This CDR3 is 14 amino acids long. The ends lost 5 bases at V and 4 bases at J; junction bases unmatched: 5. The CDR3 region is CASSVSGGPETQYF. The CDR3 nucleotides are TGTGCCAGCAGTGTTAGCGGGGGCCCAGAGACCCAGTACTTC.

The chain carries TRBV5-5 and TRBJ2-5; D not certain. V gave up 7 bases and J gave up 2 bases, with 12 bases separating them. The germline V gene has CDR1 SGHKS and CDR2 YYEKEE (reference sequence). The CDR3 is 13 residues long. CDR3 in DNA: TGTGCCAGCGTAACCGATGTACAAGAGACCCAGTACTTC. This codes for CASVTDVQETQYF.

The J gene is TRBJ2-1, the V gene TRBV20-1, with 7 positions matching TRBD2. The J segment lost 6 bases and the V segment lost 6 bases, leaving 20 bases of the junction unmatched. Germline V gene lookup returns CDR1 DFQATT and CDR2 SNEGSKA (reference sequence). The CDR3 contains 17 residues. In nucleotides, the CDR3 is TGCAGTGCCAGACACTGGCTAGCGGAGGCACGAGGCAATGAGCAGTTCTTC. Its translation: CSARHWLAEARGNEQFF.

This clonotype showed up just a few times. The rearrangement joins TRBV6-5 to TRBJ2-1; 13 nucleotides align to TRBD2. Germline trimming cut 0 bases from V and 6 bases from J; bases unmatched to any gene: 11. The CDR3 totals 19 residues. Germline V gene sequence: CDR1 MNHEY, CDR2 SVGAGI. The CDR3 protein is CASSYSRTGTSGKANEQFF. The CDR3 DNA sequence: TGTGCCAGCAGTTACTCTCGTACCGGGACTAGCGGGAAAGCCAATGAGCAGTTCTTC.

This clonotype was observed a few times. The chain couples TRBV9 to TRBJ2-4; 10 bases are shared with TRBD2. This CDR3 spans 18 amino acids. The germline V gene encodes CDR1 SGDLS and CDR2 YYNGEE. The trim removed 3 bases at V and 0 bases at J, leaving 9 bases unmatched. The CDR3 loop reads CASSGRTSGAVAKNIQYF. CDR3 nucleotides: TGTGCCAGCAGCGGACGGACTAGCGGCGCTGTAGCCAAAAACATTCAGTACTTC.

The table lists this clonotype with a few counts. CDR3 loop: CASSQVAFTGRPPLHF. The CDR3 DNA follows: TGCGCCAGCAGCCAAGTAGCTTTTACAGGGAGGCCACCCCTCCACTTT. This chain joins TRBV4-1 and TRBJ1-6, with D maybe TRBD1 (6 bases). V was pared by 1 base and J by 11 bases, with 18 bases between. The CDR3 loop spans 16 amino acids. The germline V gene encodes CDR1 MGHRA and CDR2 YSYEKL.

This chain joins TRBV6-1 and TRBJ2-3; 8 positions match TRBD2. The germline gives CDR1 MNHNS, CDR2 SASEGT. The V segment lost 5 bases and the J segment 2 bases; nucleotides outside the gene matches: 15. This CDR3 comprises 18 residues. CDR3 in DNA: TGTGCCAGCAGTCCCCCACCGGCTCGCGGGAGGTCCACAGATACGCAGTATTTT. It codes for CASSPPPARGRSTDTQYF.

This clonotype appeared a few times. The chain uses TRBV2 and TRBJ2-7; perhaps TRBD2 as D (5 bases). Between the trimmed V and J ends, which lost 4 bases and 2 bases, there was a span of 9 bases. This CDR3 contains 13 residues. Germline-derived CDR1 and CDR2 are SNHLY and FYNNEI. CDR3 sequence reads: CASSAGRAYEQYF. The CDR3 DNA follows: TGTGCCAGCAGTGCTGGGCGGGCCTACGAGCAGTACTTC.

This chain connects TRBV7-9 to TRBJ2-3, with D unclear. The CDR3 contains 14 residues. The ends were cut back, 2 bases at V and 6 bases at J, with 12 bases in the middle. CDR1 and CDR2 from the germline V gene are SEHNR and FQNEAQ (reference sequence). CDR3 amino acids: CASSLSSRVDTQYF. The CDR3 nucleotides read TGTGCCAGCAGCTTATCCTCGCGAGTGGATACGCAGTATTTT.

Points on this clonotype: This could be a read error, since a much larger clone is one nucleotide away. DNA of the CDR3: TGCGCCAGCAGCTTGCAAACCACTGGCAGCGAGCAGTACTTC. Translated: CASSLQTTGSEQYF. J is TRBJ2-1 and V is TRBV5-1; D remains ambiguous. The last part of the DNA fits TRBJ2-7 better; the J call may be wrong. CDR1 SGHRS and CDR2 YFSETQ come from the germline V gene. This CDR3 is built from 14 residues.